Listed here is a single T cell receptor beta chain. The antigen it binds to is not known. Base qualities were left out, and no much larger clone turns up one base away. These data are taken from a study of OX40 agonist ivuxolimab in advanced cancers. As for the study more broadly: The costimulatory receptor OX40 (CD134) was targeted by ivuxolimab, a fully human IgG2 agonistic monoclonal antibody. Of the roughly 52 dose-escalation patients, hepatocellular carcinoma was present in roughly 19, melanoma in roughly 15, renal cell carcinoma in 9 and head and neck cancer in 9. The paper reports the monotherapy dose-escalation portion (N = 52 patients) of the phase I ivuxolimab trial. Patients were allowed to have had prior anti-PD-1, anti-PD-L1 or anti-CTLA-4 therapy, and 40% of the dose-escalation patients had previously received checkpoint inhibitors. Intravenous ivuxolimab was administered to patients every 2 weeks at six dose levels: 0.01, 0.1, 0.3, 1.5, 3 and 10 mg/kg. The purpose of peripheral TCRbeta sequencing was to test whether ivuxolimab changed TCR sequence diversity and led to clonal T-cell expansion. In the dose-escalation cohort, approximately 83% of patients were male, and the mean age was around 60 years with a range of roughly 23 to 79. Partial responses occurred in three dose-escalation patients, of whom one had hepatocellular carcinoma and two had cutaneous melanoma.

Patients with autoimmune disease history or receiving systemic immunosuppression were excluded from the trial. Peripheral blood for TCR sequencing was collected from all dose cohorts at baseline, on cycle 4 day 1, and on cycle 7 day 1. The samples were drawn from a first-in-human, open-label, multicenter phase I dose-escalation trial of ivuxolimab. The trial enrolled adults with locally advanced or metastatic head and neck squamous cell, hepatocellular, melanoma or renal cell carcinoma. CD4+ and CD8+ T cells were sorted separately from peripheral blood before TCR sequencing. Genomic DNA was extracted from sorted cells for sequencing of the TCRbeta CDR3 region. TCRbeta CDR3 regions were sequenced using the immunoSEQ Assay. TCRdb took over this immuneACCESS table, retaining in-frame rearrangements with V and J assigned. Such tables are incomplete; in checked studies, under half of the missing clones stem from an unresolved V gene, and the remainder is unexplained. This sample has more than 55,000 clones in its table, and 85% to 90% of those were observed once. The ten largest clones capture 10% to 12% of the sample.

What the work shows at the level of the full study, not this receptor alone: On average, CD8+ T cells showed more expanded clones than CD4+ T cells after ivuxolimab. Low levels of normalized T-cell clonal expansion were also seen in some nonresponding patients. Which antigens the clonally expanded peripheral T cells were specific for was not determined. Partial responders in the 0.1-3.0 mg/kg groups had among the lowest normalized peripheral clonal expansion, especially among CD8+ T cells. Clonal expansion of both CD4+ and CD8+ blood T cells was observed from baseline to week 6 at doses 0.1 to 3.0 mg/kg.

Via the germline V gene, CDR1 is SGHRS and CDR2 YFSETQ. Trimming at the junction amounts to 2 bases on V and 0 bases on J, and the germline ends lie 7 bases apart. There are 14 amino acids in the CDR3, from cysteine to phenylalanine inclusive. Of all the DNA, just the CDR3 is kept, 42 bases in frame from base 1. The chain was built from TRBV5-1 and TRBJ2-3; matching of 6 bases hints at TRBD2 as the D gene. This clonotype was obtained from an adult with an advanced solid tumor such as melanoma, head and neck, liver or kidney cancer. The source material was CD4+ or CD8+ T cells sorted from blood, sampled in a trial of the OX40 agonist ivuxolimab. The CDR3 is CASSFGTSTDTQYF. In nucleotides, the sequence is TGCGCCAGCAGCTTCGGGACTAGCACAGATACGCAGTATTTT.